This T cell receptor (beta chain) comes out of a study of blood T cell repertoires in COVID-19. Study summary: The samples span acute and convalescent COVID-19 from the United States, Italy and Spain. The cDNA or gDNA used as material had been derived from T cells, B-cell-depleted T cells, or PBMCs.

Sequencing was performed with immunoSEQ multiplex PCR; in TCRdb, only in-frame clones are kept and a portion is missing. Of a few hundred thousand clones listed, roughly 90% are singletons. This CDR3 contains 17 residues. Looked up from germline, CDR1 is MGHRA and CDR2 is YSYEKL. V was cut by 4 bases and J by 0 bases, with 18 bases left in between. The material sequenced was peripheral blood. This receptor was identified in a man aged 40-49 years with acute or convalescent COVID-19. The chain has TRBV4-1 and TRBJ1-2; D might be TRBD1 (5 bases). The CDR3 is CASSPYVAGVANYGYTF. CDR3 nucleotides: TGCGCCAGCAGCCCATATGTAGCGGGGGTCGCTAACTATGGCTACACCTTC.